This TCR beta chain was sequenced during a study of T cells in Graves' hyperthyroidism and ophthalmopathy. The study, taken as a whole, reports: Clonotypes that were expanded in thyroid above 0.001 mostly appeared in blood too.

V dropped 0 bases and J dropped 5 bases, with 11 bases sitting between them. The CDR3 loop spans 14 amino acids. Germline CDR1 reads LNHNV; CDR2 reads YYDKDF (reference sequence). The hyperthyroidism was newly diagnosed and had lasted under 2 months; the patients were aged 18 to 65. About this clonotype: Its antigen is as yet unknown.

There were TCR beta CDR3 regions amplified from RNA transcripts. TCR CDR3 regions were first amplified by RT-PCR with HTBI primers. TCRdb re-called the multiplex PCR reads through MiXCR, storing one row per CDR3 protein. This table holds tens of thousands of distinct CDR3 sequences, approximately 58% found once. The rearrangement uses TRBV15 and TRBJ2-7; no firm D call. The origin of this receptor is a young man with Graves' hyperthyroidism. Material: peripheral blood or thyroid tissue (not recorded which). CDR3 in amino acids: CATSREPSSDEQYF. Written as DNA, the CDR3 is TGTGCCACCAGCAGAGAACCCAGTAGTGACGAGCAGTACTTC.